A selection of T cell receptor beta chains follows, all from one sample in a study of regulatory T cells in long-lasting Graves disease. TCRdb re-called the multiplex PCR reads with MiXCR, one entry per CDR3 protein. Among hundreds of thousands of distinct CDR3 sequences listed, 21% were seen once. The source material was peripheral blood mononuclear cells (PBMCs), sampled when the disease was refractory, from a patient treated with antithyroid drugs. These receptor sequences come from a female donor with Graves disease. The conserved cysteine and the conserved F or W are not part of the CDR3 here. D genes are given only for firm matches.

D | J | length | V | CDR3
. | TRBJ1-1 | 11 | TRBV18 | ASSSGDRTEAF
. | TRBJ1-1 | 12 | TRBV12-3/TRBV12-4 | ASSPSGGITEAF
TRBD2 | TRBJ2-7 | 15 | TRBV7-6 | ASSLSPYGGRAYEQY
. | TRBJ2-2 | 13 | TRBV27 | ASSLGGGYTGELF
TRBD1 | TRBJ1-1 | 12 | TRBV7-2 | ASSPWDRGTEAF
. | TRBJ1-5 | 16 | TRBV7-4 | ASSLDDDKVHSNQPQH
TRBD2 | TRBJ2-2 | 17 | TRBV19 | ASSAGYLGLAGDTGELF
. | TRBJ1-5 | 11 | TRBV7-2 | ASSLDLDQPQH
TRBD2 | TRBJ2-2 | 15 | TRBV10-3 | AISGSSGRAWTGELF
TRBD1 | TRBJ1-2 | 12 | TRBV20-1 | SARTTGLTYGYT
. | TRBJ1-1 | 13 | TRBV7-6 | ASSLLVGANTEAF
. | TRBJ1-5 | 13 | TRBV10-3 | AISEEQASFQPQH
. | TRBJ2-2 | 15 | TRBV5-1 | ASSLEPGLLYTGELF
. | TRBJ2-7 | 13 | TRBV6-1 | ASRGSGRGEREQY
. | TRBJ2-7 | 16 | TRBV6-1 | ASSGGGMTWAATYEQY
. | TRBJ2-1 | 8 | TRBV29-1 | SVEGRAGF
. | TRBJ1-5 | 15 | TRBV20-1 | SVSGPPEGGGNQPQH
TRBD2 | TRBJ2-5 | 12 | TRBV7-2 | ASSPTSGQETQY
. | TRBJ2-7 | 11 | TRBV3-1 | ASSHGPVYEQY
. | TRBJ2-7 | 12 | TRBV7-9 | ASSTGPVSYEQY
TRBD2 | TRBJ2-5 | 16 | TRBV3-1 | ASSQGLSSGRGRETQY
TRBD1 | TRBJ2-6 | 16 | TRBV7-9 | ASSLVRTGGTGANVLT
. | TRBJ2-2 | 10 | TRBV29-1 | SVEEGNGELF
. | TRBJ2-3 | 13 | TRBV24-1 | ATTRLASSTDTQY
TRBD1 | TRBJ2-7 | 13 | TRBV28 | ASRATGGLTYEQY
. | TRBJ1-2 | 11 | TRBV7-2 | ASSFIGASGYT
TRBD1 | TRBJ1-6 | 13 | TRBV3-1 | ASSRLGQNNSPLH
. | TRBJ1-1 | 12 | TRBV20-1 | SAPVPGEATEAF
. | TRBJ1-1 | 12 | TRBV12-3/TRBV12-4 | ASSMTEAAVQAF
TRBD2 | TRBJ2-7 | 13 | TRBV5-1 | ASSPLAGGPHEQY
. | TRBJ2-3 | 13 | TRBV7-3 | ASSLKGLYTDTQY
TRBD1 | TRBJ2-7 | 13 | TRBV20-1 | SARPNPGQVFEQY
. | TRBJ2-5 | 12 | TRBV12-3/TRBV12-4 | ASSSRGAGETQY
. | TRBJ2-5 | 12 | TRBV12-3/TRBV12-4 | ASSVGTTRETQY
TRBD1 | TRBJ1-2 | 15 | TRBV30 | AWSAWAGGLNSGGYT
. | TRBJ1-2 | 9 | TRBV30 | AWSVHHGYT
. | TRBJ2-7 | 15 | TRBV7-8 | ASSLRAAGPSSYEQY
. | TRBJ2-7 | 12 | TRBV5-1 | ASSLGSQGDEQY
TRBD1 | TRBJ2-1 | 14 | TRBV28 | ASTSGGQGTYNEQF
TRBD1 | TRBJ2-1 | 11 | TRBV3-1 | AIGQGAYNEQF
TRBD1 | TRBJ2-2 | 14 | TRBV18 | ASSPTGQANTGELF
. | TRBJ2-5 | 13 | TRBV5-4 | ASSLGRFGQETQY
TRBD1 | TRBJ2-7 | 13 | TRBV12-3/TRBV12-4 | ASRTGTGGGGEQY
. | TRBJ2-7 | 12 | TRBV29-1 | STTQGGSSYEQY
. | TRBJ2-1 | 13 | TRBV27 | ASSNRGAGEGEQF
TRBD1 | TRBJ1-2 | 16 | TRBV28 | ASSPFRRDRGENYGYT
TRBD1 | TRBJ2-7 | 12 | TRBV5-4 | ASSMDRSSYEQY
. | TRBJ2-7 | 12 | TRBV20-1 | SASEGPSSYEQY
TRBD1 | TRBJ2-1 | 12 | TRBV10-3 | AISSRDRDDEQF
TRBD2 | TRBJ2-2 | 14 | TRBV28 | ASSLYTSGTTGELF